The present T cell receptor (beta chain) was sequenced within a study of blood T cell repertoires in COVID-19. Across the study: The study drew acute and convalescent COVID-19 samples from the United States, Italy and Spain. Sources were T cells, B-cell-depleted T cells, or PBMCs; the material itself was cDNA or gDNA.

Germline V gene sequence: CDR1 SGHAT, CDR2 FQNNGV. V lost 5 bases to trimming and J lost 3 bases; unmatched junction nucleotides: 7. The CDR3 is made up of 15 amino acids. Original processing methods: It was from reference gene primer amplification that nucleated cell counts were estimated. Assay used: immunoSEQ multiplex PCR; TCRdb lists only in-frame clones, some missing. The V and J calls and the clone size are those of that table, but D and trimming were determined from the DNA. The top ten clones hold approximately 8% of a sample with some 200,000 clones, approximately 88% of them seen once. Clinical history as reported by participants underpinned cohort assignment.

The V gene is TRBV11-2, the J gene TRBJ2-1, with 7 positions matching TRBD1. The sequence came from a young woman who had recovered from COVID-19. The sequenced sample was PBMCs or T cells enriched from blood (not recorded which). This CDR3 reads CASSPGTAGYNEQFF. CDR3 in DNA: TGTGCCAGCAGCCCCGGGACAGCAGGCTACAATGAGCAGTTCTTC.